This T cell receptor beta chain originates from a study of blood T cells in healthy people across ages. This clonotype was seen a handful of times. Its antigen remains unidentified. A J-beta primer mix and a sample-barcoded 5' primer were used in a second PCR of about 6 to 12 cycles. TCRdb analysed the 5' RACE reads with MiXCR anew, one entry per CDR3 protein. This table has under 2 million distinct CDR3 sequences, about 32% appearing once. This CDR3 has 15 residues. V lost 2 bases and J 5 bases, leaving 15 bases between the germline ends. Germline CDR1 reads KGHDR; CDR2 reads SFDVKD. Broader study findings: Per million T cells, the diversity of TCR beta decreased roughly linearly as age advanced.

Sequencing was done on a sample of blood. The chain combines TRBV24-1 with TRBJ2-7; no clear D gene. The clonotype was recovered from a woman in her thirties in good health. CDR3 loop: CATSDSETKGHEQYF. The CDR3 nucleotides read TGTGCCACCAGTGATTCCGAAACGAAAGGGCACGAGCAGTACTTC.